This T cell receptor beta chain emerged from a study of blood T cell repertoires in COVID-19 (dated by TCRdb to about 2020). Broadly, across the study: Samples covering the acute and convalescent phases of COVID-19 were provided by collaborators in the United States, Italy and Spain. The prospective study material was composed of cDNA or gDNA derived from T cells, B-cell-depleted T cells, or PBMCs. Deeply sampled blood TCRbeta repertoires from subjects exposed to, actively infected with, or recovered from COVID-19 were included in the dataset. A freely available public database, intended as a resource for researchers studying the immune response to SARS-CoV-2, is where the repertoires were released. Samples came from the ongoing ImmuneRACE study (first 160 participants) plus 1,254 subjects from 6 global collaborators. Nearly every sample came with metadata listing a de-identified subject ID, COVID-19 status, age in years and sex. HLA class I and class II types, where available, came from metadata supplied by the sample provider rather than from assay-based typing. Overall results and qualifications from the work: The quantity of clinical and demographic metadata differed by source and by participant and was supplied without curation.

Collaborating institutions collected whole blood in K2EDTA tubes following their own protocols. For TCRbeta analysis, collaborators shipped samples as frozen whole blood, isolated PBMCs, or DNA extracted from either of those sample types. Concerning this clone itself: Its target antigen remains unknown. Base qualities are missing; no much larger clone stands one base away.

TCRbeta CDR3 regions were amplified from genomic DNA using the immunoSEQ Assay, a bias-controlled multiplex PCR. On the study's bioinformatics: The number of nucleated cells in each sample was estimated by amplification of reference gene primers within the assay. To quantify the absolute abundance of each unique TCRbeta CDR3 rearrangement, sequence reads were collapsed and filtered. Productive Simpson clonality was computed per sample as the square root of Simpson's diversity index over productive rearrangements. Entries here come from immuneACCESS through TCRdb and include only in-frame sequences with V and J called. Some clones fail to appear in such tables; in the studies checked, an unresolved V gene covers under half of the shortfall, and the cause of the remainder is unknown. V, J and clone size are those of that table, while D and trimming were read from the DNA. Counted in this sample were 130,000 to 150,000 clones; 65% to 90% of them appeared once. The ten largest make up approximately 7.1% of the sample.

CDR1 and CDR2 are drawn from the germline V gene: SGHDT, YYEEEE. The germline ends are 6 bases apart after V is trimmed by 1 base and J by 2 bases. Its CDR3 holds 14 amino acids, cysteine through phenylalanine. Only the CDR3 DNA stays, 42 bases, in frame from base 1. The source is a woman between 50 and 59 years old in a cohort sampled during active or convalescent COVID-19. The source material was peripheral blood. The V gene is TRBV5-6 and the J gene is TRBJ2-2, with no D gene named confidently. The DNA sequence is TGTGCCAGCAGCTTGTTTACTAACACCGGGGAGCTGTTTTTT. Translated, it reads CASSLFTNTGELFF.